Shown below are 11 T cell receptor beta chains from a single sample sequenced in a study of cytomegalovirus exposure and HLA in healthy donors. PCR amplification relied on 60 Vbeta primers (plus 13 Jbeta primers). Libraries were prepared by immunoSEQ multiplex PCR; TCRdb keeps only in-frame clonotypes and omits some of them. The sample includes 150,000 to 180,000 clones, around 79% of them seen just once. The sequenced sample was PBMCs. These receptors were taken from a man in his late teens or twenties in good health and CMV-seronegative.

This clone occurred a few times. The CDR3 region is CASSSRTSPAGDEQFF. CDR3 bases: TGTGCCAGCAGCTCCAGGACTTCTCCCGCTGGGGATGAGCAGTTCTTC. The rearrangement links TRBV11-2 to TRBJ2-1; D might be TRBD2 (5 bases). The length of the CDR3 is 16 residues. Germline-derived CDR1 and CDR2 are SGHAT and FQNNGV. The V gene lost 4 bases and the J gene lost 8 bases, with 21 bases spanning the gap.

This clone has only a few counts. The V and J genes are TRBV7-3 and TRBJ1-3; D is ambiguous. The CDR3 totals 13 residues. From germline, CDR1 is SGHTA and CDR2 FQGTGA. Trimming took off 5 bases at V and 4 bases at J, with 9 bases between the two ends. The CDR3 protein is CASSREKGNTIYF. The CDR3 region has the DNA TGTGCCAGCAGCCGCGAAAAGGGAAACACCATATATTTT.

The rearrangement uses TRBV6-6 and TRBJ2-7, with a tentative D call TRBD2 (6 bases). Germline V gives CDR1 MNHNY, CDR2 SVGAGI (reference sequence). Trimming pared 0 bases from V and 3 bases from J, leaving 12 bases between. The CDR3 has 15 residues. CDR3 bases: TGTGCCAGCAGTTACTCGATGGGGGGATTCTACGAGCAGTACTTC. Translation: CASSYSMGGFYEQYF.

The chain carries TRBV5-4 and TRBJ1-1; weak D call: TRBD1 (6 bases). V was clipped by 0 bases and J by 10 bases, with 16 bases between them. The V gene's germline CDR1 is SGHNT and CDR2 YYREEE (reference sequence). The CDR3 length is 14 residues. Here the CDR3 DNA reads TGTGCCAGCAGCTTGGAGGGGGTCGCTCGAGTAGCTTTCTTT. This gives the protein CASSLEGVARVAFF.

The chain carries TRBV21-1 and TRBJ2-6; the listed D gene, TRBD1, was not tested against the DNA. TRBV21-1 represents a pseudogene. CDR3 size: 18 residues. The CDR3 DNA reads as TGTGCCAGCAGCATGAGACAGGGGTCCCCCCATGGGGCCAACGTCCTGACTTTC. Translating gives CASSMRQGSPHGANVLTF.

The chain uses TRBV7-2 and TRBJ2-1, with D maybe TRBD2 (6 bases). This CDR3 spans 15 amino acids. Germline CDR1 is SGHTA and CDR2 is FQGNSA. Trimming pared 3 bases from V and 4 bases from J, leaving 13 bases between. The CDR3 region has the DNA TGTGCCAGCAGCTTTTCCGCGGGGATTTACAATGAGCAGTTCTTC. As protein: CASSFSAGIYNEQFF.

The V call is TRBV18, the J call TRBJ2-1; D perhaps matches TRBD2 (7 bases). Trimming took off 2 bases at V and 2 bases at J, with 16 bases between the two ends. From germline, CDR1 is KGHSH and CDR2 LQKENI. The CDR3 is made up of 17 amino acids. The CDR3 nucleotides are TGTGCCAGCTCACCAACTCTACAGGGAGGGACCTACAATGAGCAGTTCTTC. Amino acids: CASSPTLQGGTYNEQFF.

The chain combines TRBV5-6 with TRBJ1-2, with 7 nucleotides matching TRBD1. Germline V CDR1 and CDR2: SGHDT, YYEEEE. The CDR3 has 13 amino acids. V gave up 3 bases and J gave up 6 bases; unmatched junction bases: 5. CDR3 bases: TGTGCCAGCAGCTCGACAGGGATACATGGCTACACCTTC. Amino acids: CASSSTGIHGYTF.

The chain has TRBV7-8 and TRBJ1-2; tentative D call: TRBD1 (6 bases). Germline assignment: CDR1 SGHVS and CDR2 FQNEAQ. Trimming removed 5 bases at V and 3 bases at J, with 28 bases between. The CDR3 covers 19 residues. The CDR3 coding sequence is TGTGCCAGCAGCCCGTATATTTGGACAGACCAACTAACGGACTATGGCTACACCTTC. Residues: CASSPYIWTDQLTDYGYTF.

The V and J genes are TRBV6-5 and TRBJ2-7; perhaps TRBD1 as D (6 bases). This CDR3 has 14 residues. V shed 6 bases and J shed 4 bases, with 16 bases lying between them. Germline V gene sequence: CDR1 MNHEY, CDR2 SVGAGI. CDR3 in amino acids: CASRRRQGRYEQYV. DNA for the CDR3: TGTGCCAGCAGGAGGAGGCAGGGGCGATACGAGCAGTACGTC.

The chain employs TRBV5-6 and TRBJ2-7; a possible D gene is TRBD2 (6 bases). Germline assignment: CDR1 SGHDT and CDR2 YYEEEE. The CDR3 is 17 residues long. The V gene lost 4 bases and the J gene lost 6 bases, with 26 bases spanning the gap. CDR3 bases: TGTGCCAGCAGCCCGGGAGATGAATCCCGGATGTGGGGCGAGCAGTACGTC. Amino acids: CASSPGDESRMWGEQYV.